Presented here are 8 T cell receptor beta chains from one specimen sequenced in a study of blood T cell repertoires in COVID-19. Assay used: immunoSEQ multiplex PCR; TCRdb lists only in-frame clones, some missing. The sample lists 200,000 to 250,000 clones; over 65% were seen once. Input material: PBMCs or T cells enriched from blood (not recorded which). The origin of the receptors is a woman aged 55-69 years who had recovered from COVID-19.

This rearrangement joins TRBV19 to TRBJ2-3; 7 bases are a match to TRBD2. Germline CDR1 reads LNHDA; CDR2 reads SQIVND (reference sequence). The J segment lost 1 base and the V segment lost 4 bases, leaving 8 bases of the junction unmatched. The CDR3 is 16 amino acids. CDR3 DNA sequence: TGTGCCAGTAGTAACCTGGGCGGGGGTCGCACAGATACGCAGTATTTT. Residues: CASSNLGGGRTDTQYF. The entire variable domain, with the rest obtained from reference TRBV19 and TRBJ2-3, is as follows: DGGITQSPKYLFRKEGQNVTLSCEQNLNHDAMYWYRQDPGQGLRLIYYSQIVNDFQKGDIAEGYSVSREKKESFPLTVTSAQKNPTAFYLCASSNLGGGRTDTQYFGPGTRLTVL.

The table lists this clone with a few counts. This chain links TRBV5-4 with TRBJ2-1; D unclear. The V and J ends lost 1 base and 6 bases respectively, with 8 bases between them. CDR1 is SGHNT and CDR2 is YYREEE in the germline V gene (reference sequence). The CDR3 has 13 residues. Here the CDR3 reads CASSLRPGNEQFF. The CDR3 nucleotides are TGTGCCAGCAGCTTGAGGCCGGGCAATGAGCAGTTCTTC.

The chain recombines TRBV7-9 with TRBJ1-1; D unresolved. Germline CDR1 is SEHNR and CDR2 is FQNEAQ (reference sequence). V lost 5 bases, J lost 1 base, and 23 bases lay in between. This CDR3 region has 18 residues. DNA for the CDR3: TGTGCCAGCAGCGCTTTTGCAAGTCCTGCGGCCCAGAACACTGAAGCTTTCTTT. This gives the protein CASSAFASPAAQNTEAFF.

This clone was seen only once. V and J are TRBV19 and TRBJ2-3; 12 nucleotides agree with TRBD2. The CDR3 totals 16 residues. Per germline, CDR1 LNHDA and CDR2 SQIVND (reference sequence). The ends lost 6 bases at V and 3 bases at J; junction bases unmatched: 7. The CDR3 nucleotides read TGTGCCAGTAGCCGGACTAGCGGGACGGGTACAGATACGCAGTATTTT. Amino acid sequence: CASSRTSGTGTDTQYF.

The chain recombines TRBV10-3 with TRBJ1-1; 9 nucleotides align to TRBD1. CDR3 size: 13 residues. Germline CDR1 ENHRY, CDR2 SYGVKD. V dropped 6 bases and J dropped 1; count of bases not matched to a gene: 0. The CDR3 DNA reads TGTGCCATCAGGGGACAGGGGAACACTGAAGCTTTCTTT. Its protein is CAIRGQGNTEAFF.

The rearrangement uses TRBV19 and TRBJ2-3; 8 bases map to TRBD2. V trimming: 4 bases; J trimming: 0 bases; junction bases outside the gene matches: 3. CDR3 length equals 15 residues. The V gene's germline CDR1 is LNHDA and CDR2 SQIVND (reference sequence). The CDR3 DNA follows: TGTGCCAGTAGTACCACTAGCGGTAGCACAGATACGCAGTATTTT. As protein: CASSTTSGSTDTQYF.

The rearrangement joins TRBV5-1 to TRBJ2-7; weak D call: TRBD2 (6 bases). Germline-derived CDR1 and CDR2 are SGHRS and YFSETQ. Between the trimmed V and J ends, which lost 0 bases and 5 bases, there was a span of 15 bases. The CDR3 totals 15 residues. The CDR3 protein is CASSLGDPRTNEQYF. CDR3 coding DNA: TGCGCCAGCAGCTTGGGGGACCCTAGGACTAACGAGCAGTACTTC.

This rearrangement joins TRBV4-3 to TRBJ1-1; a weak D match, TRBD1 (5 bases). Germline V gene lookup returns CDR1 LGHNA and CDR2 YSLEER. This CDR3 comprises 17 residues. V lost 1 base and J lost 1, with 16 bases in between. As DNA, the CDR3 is TGCGCCAGCAGCCAAGGGGTCCCCGGGACTGCGAACACTGAAGCTTTCTTT. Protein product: CASSQGVPGTANTEAFF.